This is a list of T cell receptor beta chains from one sample in a study of shared clonotypes between healthy human individuals. The method was immunoSEQ multiplex PCR; TCRdb's version includes in-frame clones alone and lacks a portion of them. The sample lists roughly 2 million clones; roughly 96% were seen once. Sequencing input: naive CD4+ T cells sorted from blood. These TCRs come from a man in his late teens or twenties in good health. The CDR3 runs from the conserved cysteine through the conserved F or W. The D gene is left open where the match is weak. Only some rows state a clone size, as once, few, many or a class for expanded clones.

TRBV2,TRBJ1-1,once,NA,TGTGCCAGCAGTCCCTGGGGGCCCGCCATGGGCACTGAAGCTTTCTTT,CASSPWGPAMGTEAFF
TRBV19,TRBJ2-7,NA,TRBD2,TGTGCCAGTAGTATGATCATCGCGGGGGATAGGCAGTACTTC,CASSMIIAGDRQYF
TRBV5-1,TRBJ2-3,NA,NA,TGCGCCAGCAGCGGAAGCTGGACTCGCCAAAACACAGATACGCAGTATTTT,CASSGSWTRQNTDTQYF
TRBV5-1,TRBJ1-3,NA,NA,TGCGCCAGCAGCTTGGCGGGTTTCTCTGGAAACACCATATATTTT,CASSLAGFSGNTIYF
TRBV5-1,TRBJ2-1,NA,TRBD1,TGCGCCAGCAGCGTGGGACAGTTCAATGAGCAGTTCTTC,CASSVGQFNEQFF
TRBV5-1,TRBJ2-2,NA,TRBD2,TGCGCCAGCAGCTTGGTTCCAGCGGGAGACACCGGGGAGCTGTTTTTT,CASSLVPAGDTGELFF
TRBV5-4,TRBJ1-3,NA,NA,TGTGCCAGCAGCACAACAGGTGCTGGAAACACCATATATTTT,CASSTTGAGNTIYF
TRBV28,TRBJ2-2,NA,NA,TGTGCCAGCAGTGCCAGGAACACCGGGGAGCTGTTTTTT,CASSARNTGELFF
TRBV27,TRBJ1-5,NA,NA,TGTGCCAGCAGTTTATTTAGGACAGACAATCAGCCCCAGCATTTT,CASSLFRTDNQPQHF
TRBV7-2,TRBJ2-7,NA,TRBD2,TGTGCCAGCAGCTCACTAGCGGGGGGATCCTACGAGCAGTACTTC,CASSSLAGGSYEQYF
TRBV10-3,TRBJ1-5,NA,TRBD1,TGTGCCATCAGTAATACAGGGGGCAGCAATCAGCCCCAGCATTTT,CAISNTGGSNQPQHF
TRBV10-1,TRBJ1-1,NA,NA,TGCGCCAGCAGTGATTGGCCAACCGCCAAGGGCTCCACTGAAGCTTTCTTT,CASSDWPTAKGSTEAFF
TRBV5-1,TRBJ2-7,NA,NA,TGCGCCAGCAGCTCCCCGGCGGGGTCCGAGCAGTACTTC,CASSSPAGSEQYF
TRBV27,TRBJ2-2,NA,TRBD2,TGTGCCAGGGGGACTAGCGGGAGGGTAGACCGAAACACCGGGGAGCTGTTTTTT,CARGTSGRVDRNTGELFF
TRBV14,TRBJ2-7,NA,NA,TGTGCCAGCAGCGTTTCCTACGAGCAGTACTTC,CASSVSYEQYF
TRBV7-2,TRBJ2-7,NA,TRBD1,TGTGCCAGCAGCACCACCATCCGGACAGGATTCCACGAGCAGTACTTC,CASSTTIRTGFHEQYF
TRBV19,TRBJ1-1,NA,NA,TGTGCCAGTAATACCCCGGGACGCGACACTGAAGCTTTCTTT,CASNTPGRDTEAFF
TRBV5-4,TRBJ1-4,NA,NA,TGTGCCAGCAGCTTGGACGGTGCAACTAATGAAAAACTGTTTTTT,CASSLDGATNEKLFF
TRBV4-1,TRBJ1-6,NA,NA,TGCGCCAGCAGCCAAGTCGGACTGGGTTCACCCCTCCACTTT,CASSQVGLGSPLHF
TRBV6-1,TRBJ1-1,NA,NA,TGTGCCAGCAGTGAATTGGGGGAAAGGAAGACCACTGAAGCTTTCTTT,CASSELGERKTTEAFF
TRBV6-1,TRBJ1-1,NA,TRBD1,TGTGCCAGCTCCCGAGGGGGCTTGAACACTGAAGCTTTCTTT,CASSRGGLNTEAFF
TRBV2,TRBJ2-3,NA,NA,TGTGCCAGCAGCGCACAGGACGGCAGCACAGATACGCAGTATTTT,CASSAQDGSTDTQYF
TRBV6-5,TRBJ1-5,NA,NA,TGTGCCAGCAGCTCCGGGGGCGGCAATCAGCCCCAGCATTTT,CASSSGGGNQPQHF
TRBV7-2,TRBJ1-1,NA,TRBD1,TGTGCCAGCAGCCTCGGACAGGGGGCATATAAGTTGGCTGAAGCTTTCTTT,CASSLGQGAYKLAEAFF
TRBV6-1,TRBJ1-1,NA,TRBD1,TGTGCCAGCAGCCTGGGACAGGGGCTTACTGAAGCTTTCTTT,CASSLGQGLTEAFF
TRBV30,TRBJ1-5,NA,NA,TGTGCCTGGAGCCCATCCTTAAATCAGCCCCAGCATTTT,CAWSPSLNQPQHF
TRBV10-3,TRBJ2-5,NA,NA,TGTGCCATCAGTGAGTCGGAGGAGACCCAGTACTTC,CAISESEETQYF
TRBV29-1,TRBJ2-7,NA,TRBD1,TGCAGCGTTGAAACAGGGGGTGAGCAGTACTTC,CSVETGGEQYF
TRBV7-9,TRBJ2-5,NA,NA,TGTGCCAGCAGGAGTGGGACGGGGCTAAGGGGAGAGACCCAGTACTTC,CASRSGTGLRGETQYF
TRBV6-5,TRBJ2-1,NA,NA,TGTGCCAGCAGTTATTTGGGTCACCCCCCCTACAATGAGCAGTTCTTC,CASSYLGHPPYNEQFF
TRBV5-4,TRBJ2-1,few,NA,TGTGCCAGCAGCTCCGGGATTAGTAGCTCCTACAATGAGCAGTTCTTC,CASSSGISSSYNEQFF
TRBV19,TRBJ1-1,NA,TRBD1,TGTGCCAGTAGTACAACAGGGGGCACCAACACTGAAGCTTTCTTT,CASSTTGGTNTEAFF
TRBV25-1,TRBJ1-2,few,NA,TGTGCCAGCAGTGACAGTTTCGGGGGCTACACCTTC,CASSDSFGGYTF
TRBV29-1,TRBJ1-4,NA,NA,TGCAGCGTTGGGCAGGGAGGGGGATATGAAAAACTGTTTTTT,CSVGQGGGYEKLFF
TRBV9,TRBJ1-6,NA,TRBD1,TGTGCCAGCAGCGACGGGACAGGTTCGTCACCCCTCCACTTT,CASSDGTGSSPLHF
TRBV28,TRBJ1-4,NA,NA,TGTGCCAGCAGTTCCCAGACGACGGGATTTAATGAAAAACTGTTTTTT,CASSSQTTGFNEKLFF
TRBV5-4,TRBJ2-1,NA,NA,TGTGCCAGCAGCTTGGGTAGCAGCTACAATGAGCAGTTCTTC,CASSLGSSYNEQFF
TRBV12-5,TRBJ2-3,NA,NA,TGTGCTAGTGGTTCCCTGGGGGGTACGCAGTATTTT,CASGSLGGTQYF
TRBV6-1,TRBJ1-5,few,NA,TGTGCCAGCAGTGAATTAACCCAGAATCAGCCCCAGCATTTT,CASSELTQNQPQHF
TRBV7-9,TRBJ1-1,NA,NA,TGTGCCAGCAGCTTAACCAGGGGAGAGGATGAAGCTTTCTTT,CASSLTRGEDEAFF
TRBV18,TRBJ1-5,NA,NA,TGTGCCAGCTCACCAGCAGGGGACAATCAGCCCCAGCATTTT,CASSPAGDNQPQHF